The next 8 T cell receptor beta chains were all read from a single sample in a study of cytomegalovirus exposure and HLA in healthy donors (dated by TCRdb to 2016 to 2017). The library was built by means of the immunoSEQ multiplex PCR assay. The multiplex PCR relied on a mix of 60 forward primers for TCR Vbeta segments and 13 reverse primers for TCR Jbeta segments. TCRdb retrieved this table from immuneACCESS and kept in-frame rearrangements only. Not all clones are present; in checked studies, unresolved V genes account for under half, and no reason is known for the remainder. Here the sample has roughly 130,000 clones; 66% occur a single time. The ten largest clones add up to over 1.5% of the sample. The sequencing sample was made of PBMCs. The source of these receptors is a man in his late teens or twenties in good health and CMV-seronegative.

V gene TRBV9 combines with J gene TRBJ2-3, with TRBD1 matching over 7 bases. Germline V gene sequence: CDR1 SGDLS, CDR2 YYNGEE. This CDR3 comprises 16 residues. Losses at the gene ends were 2 bases for V and 2 bases for J; bases not matched to a gene: 8. The CDR3: CASSVLDRAPTDTQYF. In nucleotides, the CDR3 is TGTGCCAGCAGCGTCCTAGACAGGGCTCCCACAGATACGCAGTATTTT.

This sequence joins TRBV29-1 and TRBJ2-5; D is uncertain. With the DNA end fitting TRBJ2-7 better, the J assignment may be wrong. Looked up from germline, CDR1 is SQVTM and CDR2 is ANQGSEA. The CDR3 length is 11 residues. The CDR3 DNA reads as TGCAGCGTTGGGTTGCGGAACGAGCAGTACTTC. Protein: CSVGLRNEQYF.

The chain joins TRBV10-1 to TRBJ2-7; D might be TRBD1 (5 bases). This CDR3 comprises 12 residues. Deletions cut 4 bases from V and 2 bases from J, with 6 bases between. Germline loops: CDR1 WNHNN, CDR2 SYGVQD (reference sequence). CDR3 amino acids: CASSGQTYEQYF. Here the CDR3 DNA reads TGCGCCAGCAGTGGACAGACCTACGAGCAGTACTTC.

The chain combines TRBV10-1 with TRBJ2-1, with TRBD2 matching over 8 bases. The V and J ends lost 3 bases and 0 bases, in that order; junction bases with no gene match: 4. Looked up from germline, CDR1 is WNHNN and CDR2 is SYGVQD (reference sequence). This CDR3 comprises 16 residues. As DNA, the CDR3 is TGCGCCAGCAGTGATTTTCGGGGGGGCTCCTACAATGAGCAGTTCTTC. Protein: CASSDFRGGSYNEQFF.

Only a few counts were recorded for this clone. The chain uses TRBV18 and TRBJ2-1, with 9 bases identical to TRBD2. V shed 3 bases and J 10 bases; nucleotides not matched to a gene: 7. This CDR3 spans 14 amino acids. Per germline, CDR1 KGHSH and CDR2 LQKENI. DNA of the CDR3: TGTGCCAGCTCACCCCAGCGGGAGGTAAGGGAGCAGTTCTTC. This sequence encodes CASSPQREVREQFF. Variable domain in full (rest from reference TRBV18 and TRBJ2-1): NAGVMQNPRHLVRRRGQEARLRCSPMKGHSHVYWYRQLPEEGLKFMVYLQKENIIDESGMPKERFSAEFPKEGPSILRIQQVVRGDSAAYFCASSPQREVREQFFGPGTRLTVL.

This clone was found a few times. V usage is TRBV29-1 and J usage is TRBJ1-4; 7 bases align to TRBD1. V gave up 7 bases and J gave up 7 bases; unmatched junction bases: 12. This CDR3 has 14 residues. Germline CDR1 reads SQVTM; CDR2 reads ANQGSEA. The CDR3 protein is CSAGVTGVGEKLFF. The CDR3 DNA is TGCAGCGCCGGGGTAACAGGGGTGGGTGAAAAACTGTTTTTT.

The V gene is TRBV30, the J gene TRBJ2-5; 8 bases are shared with TRBD1. Trimming removed 6 bases from V and 1 base from J; junction bases left unmatched: 4. This CDR3 has 13 residues. Germline V gene data show CDR1 as GTSNPN and CDR2 as SVGIG (reference sequence). Here the CDR3 DNA reads TGTGCCTGTACCGGACAGGGCCAAGAGACCCAGTACTTC. Protein: CACTGQGQETQYF.

The chain employs TRBV13 and TRBJ2-1; maybe TRBD1 (5 bases). Looked up from germline, CDR1 is PRHDT and CDR2 is FYEKMQ (reference sequence). The V end lost 5 bases, the J end lost 8 bases, and 19 bases lay between the germline ends. This CDR3 region has 15 residues. The CDR3: CASSQTSVGVDEQFF. Written as DNA, the CDR3 is TGTGCCAGCAGCCAAACCAGTGTAGGGGTCGATGAGCAGTTCTTC. Complete variable domain (other parts from reference TRBV13 and TRBJ2-1): AAGVIQSPRHLIKEKRETATLKCYPIPRHDTVYWYQQGPGQDPQFLISFYEKMQSDKGSIPDRFSAQQFSDYHSELNMSSLELGDSALYFCASSQTSVGVDEQFFGPGTRLTVL.